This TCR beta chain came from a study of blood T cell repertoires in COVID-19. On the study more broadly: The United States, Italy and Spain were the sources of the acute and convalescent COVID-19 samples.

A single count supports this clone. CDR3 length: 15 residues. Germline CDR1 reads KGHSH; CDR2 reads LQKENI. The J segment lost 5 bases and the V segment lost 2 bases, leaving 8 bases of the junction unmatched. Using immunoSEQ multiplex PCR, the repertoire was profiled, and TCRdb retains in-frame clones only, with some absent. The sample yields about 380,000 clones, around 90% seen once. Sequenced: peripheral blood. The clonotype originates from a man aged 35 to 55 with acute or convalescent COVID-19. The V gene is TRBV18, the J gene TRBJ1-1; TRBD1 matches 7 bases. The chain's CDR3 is CASSPSGGKGTEAFF. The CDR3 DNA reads TGTGCCAGCTCACCATCAGGGGGGAAGGGTACTGAAGCTTTCTTT. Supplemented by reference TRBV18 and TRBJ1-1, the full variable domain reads NAGVMQNPRHLVRRRGQEARLRCSPMKGHSHVYWYRQLPEEGLKFMVYLQKENIIDESGMPKERFSAEFPKEGPSILRIQQVVRGDSAAYFCASSPSGGKGTEAFFGQGTRLTVV.